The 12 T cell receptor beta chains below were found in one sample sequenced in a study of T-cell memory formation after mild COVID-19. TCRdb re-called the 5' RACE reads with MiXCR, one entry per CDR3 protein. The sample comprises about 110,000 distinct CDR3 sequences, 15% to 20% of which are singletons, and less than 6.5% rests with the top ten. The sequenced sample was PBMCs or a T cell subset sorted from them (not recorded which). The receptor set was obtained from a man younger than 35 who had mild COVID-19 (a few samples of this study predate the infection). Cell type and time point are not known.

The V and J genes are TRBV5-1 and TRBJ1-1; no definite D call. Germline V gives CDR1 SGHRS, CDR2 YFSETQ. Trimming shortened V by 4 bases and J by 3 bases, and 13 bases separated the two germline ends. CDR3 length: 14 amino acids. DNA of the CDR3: TGCGCCAGCAGCCTTGATACAGCAGACACTGAAGCTTTCTTT. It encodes CASSLDTADTEAFF.

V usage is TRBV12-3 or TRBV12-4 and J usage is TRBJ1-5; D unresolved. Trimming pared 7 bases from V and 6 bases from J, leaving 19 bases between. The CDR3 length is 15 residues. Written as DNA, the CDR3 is TGTGCCAGCACCATTGGTATAACGTTTCCTCAGCCCCAGCATTTT. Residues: CASTIGITFPQPQHF.

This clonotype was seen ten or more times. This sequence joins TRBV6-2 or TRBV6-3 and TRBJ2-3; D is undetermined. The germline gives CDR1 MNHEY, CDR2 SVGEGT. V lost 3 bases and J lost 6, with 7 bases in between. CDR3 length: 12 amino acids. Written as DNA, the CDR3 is TGTGCCAGCAGTTATATCCACGATACGCAGTATTTT. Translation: CASSYIHDTQYF.

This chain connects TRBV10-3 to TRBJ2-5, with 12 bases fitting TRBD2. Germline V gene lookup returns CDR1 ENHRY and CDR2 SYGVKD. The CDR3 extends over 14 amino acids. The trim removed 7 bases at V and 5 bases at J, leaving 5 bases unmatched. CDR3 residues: CAITASGGAETQYF. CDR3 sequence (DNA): TGTGCCATCACCGCTAGCGGGGGGGCGGAGACCCAGTACTTC.

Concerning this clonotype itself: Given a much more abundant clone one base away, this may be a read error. The CDR3 DNA reads TGTGCCAGCAGCCCCTTCACAGATACGCAGTATTTT. It yields the protein CASSPFTDTQYF. This sequence joins TRBV5-5 and TRBJ2-3; no reliable D call. This CDR3 contains 12 residues. Trimming took 4 bases from V and 2 from J, leaving 5 bases between them. Germline lookup yields CDR1 SGHKS and CDR2 YYEKEE (reference sequence).

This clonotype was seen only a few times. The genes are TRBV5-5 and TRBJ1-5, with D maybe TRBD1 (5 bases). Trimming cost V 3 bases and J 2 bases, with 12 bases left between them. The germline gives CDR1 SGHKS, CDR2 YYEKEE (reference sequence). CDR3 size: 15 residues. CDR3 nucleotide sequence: TGTGCCAGCAGCTCTGCCCTGGGGGGCAATCAGCCCCAGCATTTT. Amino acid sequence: CASSSALGGNQPQHF.

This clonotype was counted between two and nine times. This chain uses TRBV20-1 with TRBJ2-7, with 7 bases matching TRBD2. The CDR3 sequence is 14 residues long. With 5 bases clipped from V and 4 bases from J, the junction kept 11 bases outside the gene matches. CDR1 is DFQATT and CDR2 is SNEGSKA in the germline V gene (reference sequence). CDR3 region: CSAARGVVDYEQYV. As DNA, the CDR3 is TGCAGTGCTGCCCGGGGGGTGGTAGATTACGAGCAGTACGTC.

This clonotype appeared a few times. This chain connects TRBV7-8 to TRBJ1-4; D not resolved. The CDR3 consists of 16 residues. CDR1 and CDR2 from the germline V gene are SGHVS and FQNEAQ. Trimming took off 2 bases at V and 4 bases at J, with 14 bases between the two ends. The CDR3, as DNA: TGTGCCAGCAGCTTATGGGGTGGCGCGGGTAATGAAAAACTGTTTTTT. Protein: CASSLWGGAGNEKLFF.

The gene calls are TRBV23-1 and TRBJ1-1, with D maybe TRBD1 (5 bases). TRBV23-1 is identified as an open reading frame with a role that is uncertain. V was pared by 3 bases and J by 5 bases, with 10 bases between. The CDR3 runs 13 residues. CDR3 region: CASSHVGGTEAFF. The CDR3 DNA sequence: TGCGCCAGCAGTCACGTCGGGGGGACTGAAGCTTTCTTT.

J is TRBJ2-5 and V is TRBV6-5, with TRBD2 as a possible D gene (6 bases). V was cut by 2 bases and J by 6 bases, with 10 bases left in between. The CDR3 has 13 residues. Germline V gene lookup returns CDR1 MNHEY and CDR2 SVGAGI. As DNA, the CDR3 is TGTGCCAGCAGTTACGGGGGGTTGAAGACCCAGTACTTC. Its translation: CASSYGGLKTQYF.

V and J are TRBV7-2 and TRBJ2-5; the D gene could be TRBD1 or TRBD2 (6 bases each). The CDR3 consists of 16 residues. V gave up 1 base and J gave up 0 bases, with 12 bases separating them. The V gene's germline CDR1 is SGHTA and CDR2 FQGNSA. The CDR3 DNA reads TGTGCCAGCAGCTTAGTGGGGGGCTTGTACCAAGAGACCCAGTACTTC. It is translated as CASSLVGGLYQETQYF.

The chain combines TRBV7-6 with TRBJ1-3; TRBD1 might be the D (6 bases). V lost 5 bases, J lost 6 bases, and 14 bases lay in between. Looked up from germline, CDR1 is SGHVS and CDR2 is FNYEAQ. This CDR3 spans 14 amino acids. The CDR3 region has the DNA TGTGCCAGCAGCCGAGGCGGGACAACAAACACCATATATTTT. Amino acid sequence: CASSRGGTTNTIYF.